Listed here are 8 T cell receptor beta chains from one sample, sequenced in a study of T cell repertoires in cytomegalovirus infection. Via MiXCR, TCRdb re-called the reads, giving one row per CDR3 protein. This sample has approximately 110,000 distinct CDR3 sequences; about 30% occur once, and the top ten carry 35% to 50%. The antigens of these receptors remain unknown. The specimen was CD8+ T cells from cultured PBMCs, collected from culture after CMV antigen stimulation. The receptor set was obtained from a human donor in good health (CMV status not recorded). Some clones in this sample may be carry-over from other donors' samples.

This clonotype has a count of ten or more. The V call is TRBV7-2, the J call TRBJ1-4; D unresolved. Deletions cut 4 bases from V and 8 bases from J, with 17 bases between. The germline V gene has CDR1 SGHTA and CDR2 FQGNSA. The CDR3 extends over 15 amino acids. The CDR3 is CASSSWGLMGEKLFF. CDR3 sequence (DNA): TGTGCCAGCAGCTCCTGGGGTCTCATGGGGGAAAAACTGTTTTTT.

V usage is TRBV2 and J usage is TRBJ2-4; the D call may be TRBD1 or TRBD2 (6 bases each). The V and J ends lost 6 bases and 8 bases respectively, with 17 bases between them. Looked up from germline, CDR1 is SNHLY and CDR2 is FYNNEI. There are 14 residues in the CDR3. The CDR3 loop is CASRARGLKDIQYF. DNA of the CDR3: TGTGCCAGCAGAGCCAGGGGACTGAAAGACATTCAGTACTTC.

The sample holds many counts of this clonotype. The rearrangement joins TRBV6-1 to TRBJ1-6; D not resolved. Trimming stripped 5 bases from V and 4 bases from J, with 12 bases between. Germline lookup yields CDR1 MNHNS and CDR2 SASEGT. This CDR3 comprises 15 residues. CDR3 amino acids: CASSSGRGYNSPLHF. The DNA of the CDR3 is TGTGCCAGCAGTTCCGGACGGGGATATAATTCACCCCTCCACTTT.

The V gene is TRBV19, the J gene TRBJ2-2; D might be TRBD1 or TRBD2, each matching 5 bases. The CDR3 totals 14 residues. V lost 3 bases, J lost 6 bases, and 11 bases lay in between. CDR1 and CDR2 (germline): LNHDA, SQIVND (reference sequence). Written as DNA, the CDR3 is TGTGCCAGTAGTATGGGGACCCTCGCCGGGGAGCTGTTTTTT. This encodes CASSMGTLAGELFF.

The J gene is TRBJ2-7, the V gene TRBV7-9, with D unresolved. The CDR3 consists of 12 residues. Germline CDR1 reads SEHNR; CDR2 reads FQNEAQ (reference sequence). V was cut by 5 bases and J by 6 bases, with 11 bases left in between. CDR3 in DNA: TGTGCCAGCAGCATGAGCTTTTCCGAGCAGTACTTC. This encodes CASSMSFSEQYF.

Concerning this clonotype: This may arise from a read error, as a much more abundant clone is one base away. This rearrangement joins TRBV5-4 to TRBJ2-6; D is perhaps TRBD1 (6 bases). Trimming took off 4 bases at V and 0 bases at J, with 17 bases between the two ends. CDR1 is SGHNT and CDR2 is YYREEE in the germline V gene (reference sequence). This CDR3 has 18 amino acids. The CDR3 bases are TGTGCCAGCAGCCTGGACAGCTACACTATCTCTGGGGCCAACGTCCTGACTTTC. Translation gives CASSLDSYTISGANVLTF.

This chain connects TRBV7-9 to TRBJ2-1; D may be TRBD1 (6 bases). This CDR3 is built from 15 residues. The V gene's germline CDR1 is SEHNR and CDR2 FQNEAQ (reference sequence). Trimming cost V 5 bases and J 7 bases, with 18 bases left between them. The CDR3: CASSPQTPQGNEQFF. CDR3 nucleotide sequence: TGTGCCAGCAGCCCCCAAACCCCACAGGGAAATGAGCAGTTCTTC.

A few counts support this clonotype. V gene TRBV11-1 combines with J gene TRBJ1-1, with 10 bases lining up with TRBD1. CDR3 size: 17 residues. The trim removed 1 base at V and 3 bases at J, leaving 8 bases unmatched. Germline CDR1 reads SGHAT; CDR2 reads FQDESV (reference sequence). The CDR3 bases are TGTGCCAGCAGCTTAGATACGGACAGGGGGATGTACACTGAAGCTTTCTTT. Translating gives CASSLDTDRGMYTEAFF.